This T cell receptor (beta chain) emerged from a study of T cells in Graves' hyperthyroidism and ophthalmopathy. General study points: In the blood, most expanded thyroid clonotypes above 0.001 appeared as well. From stable hyperthyroidism, ophthalmopathy was set apart by a 13 V-J model.

Thyroid ultrasound and orbital computed tomography, with clinical symptoms and serum thyroxine and TRAb, informed diagnoses. A roughly 9.3 ml volume of fresh peripheral blood provided the PBMCs. There were TCR beta CDR3 regions amplified from RNA transcripts. When the TCR CDR3 underwent first-round RT-PCR, the HTBI primer set was used. Each CDR3 protein is one row after TCRdb ran MiXCR on the multiplex PCR reads. This sample carries around 760,000 distinct CDR3 sequences, about 35% of them seen once, and the ten largest clones take approximately 31%. This clonotype was seen repeatedly, ten times or more. The antigen is not known. Sequencing was done on a sample of blood. This receptor was obtained from a woman in her thirties or forties with Graves' hyperthyroidism.

CDR3 DNA: TGTGCCAGCAGCCCCCCGGGGAGGGGCTACACCTTC. Its protein is CASSPPGRGYTF. The chain carries TRBV7-2 and TRBJ1-2; D is unclear. CDR3 length equals 12 residues. From germline, CDR1 is SGHTA and CDR2 FQGNSA. V lost 5 bases to trimming and J lost 8 bases, with 12 bases between them.